This TCR beta chain was captured by sequencing in a study of PD-1 blockade in classical Hodgkin lymphoma. The time point was: cycle 4 day 1 (C4D1), after six to seven weeks of nivolumab. Relapses following autologous stem cell transplantation were seen in all patients, with brentuximab vedotin exposure varying. Classifying best responses yielded complete response, partial response or progressive disease. Concerning this clone itself: What it binds is not known.

V dropped 7 bases and J dropped 5 bases, with 17 bases sitting between them. Germline CDR1 is MDHEN and CDR2 is SYDVKM. This CDR3 spans 14 amino acids. Findings and caveats of the study: When set against healthy donors, newly diagnosed patients were reported to show lower baseline TCR diversity.

Assay: immunoSEQ multiplex PCR; the TCRdb copy retains only in-frame clones and omits some. The table includes about 17,000 clones, around 65% detected once. The clonotype comes from a human donor with classical Hodgkin lymphoma. The sample consisted of peripheral blood mononuclear cells (PBMCs), taken before the fourth cycle of nivolumab. The chain carries TRBV28 and TRBJ1-2; D is unresolved. CDR3 sequence: CASTHTVLPYGYTF. In DNA form, the CDR3 reads TGTGCCAGCACCCACACCGTGTTGCCTTATGGCTACACCTTC.